The clone carrying this T cell receptor beta chain is large (0.1 to 1%). Its antigen is not identified. Losses at the gene ends were 4 bases for V and 6 bases for J; bases not matched to a gene: 7. The CDR3 has 15 residues. Per germline, CDR1 SGHDT and CDR2 YYEEEE. A mixed TRB-A/B primer pool amplified rearranged TRB by multiplex touch-down PCR. A single record per CDR3 protein comes from TCRdb applying MiXCR to the multiplex PCR reads. The data contain about a thousand distinct CDR3 sequences, roughly a quarter of them seen just once; the ten biggest clones take up approximately 30%. The data were obtained in a study of T cell repertoires in aging, cancer and after chemotherapy. Study-level information: Paired samples before and after chemotherapy came from glioblastoma patients receiving temozolomide-based therapy.

Findings and limits, study-wide: Rebound thymic output was suggested by rising median generation probability during chemotherapy in each cancer cohort. Healthy donors lost TCR diversity with age mainly through richness, cancer patients through richness and evenness.

Amplification of TCR beta used genomic DNA extracted from peripheral blood. Sequenced material: blood. The chain joins TRBV5-6 to TRBJ1-6; TRBD1 matches 7 bases. This TCR was recovered from a human donor with a solid tumor. In DNA form, the CDR3 reads TGTGCCAGCAGCCACCCGGGACAGCGTAATTCACCCCTCCACTTT. Protein product: CASSHPGQRNSPLHF.